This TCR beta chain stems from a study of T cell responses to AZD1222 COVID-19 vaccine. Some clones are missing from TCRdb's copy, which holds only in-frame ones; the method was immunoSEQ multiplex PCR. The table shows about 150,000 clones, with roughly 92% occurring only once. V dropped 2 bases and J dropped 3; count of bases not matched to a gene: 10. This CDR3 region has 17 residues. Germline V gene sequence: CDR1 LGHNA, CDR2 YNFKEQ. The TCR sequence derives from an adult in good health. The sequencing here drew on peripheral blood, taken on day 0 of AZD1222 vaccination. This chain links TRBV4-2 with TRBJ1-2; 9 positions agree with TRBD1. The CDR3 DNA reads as TGTGCCAGCAGCCAACTTATACAGGGGGCGCGGTACTATGGCTACACCTTC. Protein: CASSQLIQGARYYGYTF.